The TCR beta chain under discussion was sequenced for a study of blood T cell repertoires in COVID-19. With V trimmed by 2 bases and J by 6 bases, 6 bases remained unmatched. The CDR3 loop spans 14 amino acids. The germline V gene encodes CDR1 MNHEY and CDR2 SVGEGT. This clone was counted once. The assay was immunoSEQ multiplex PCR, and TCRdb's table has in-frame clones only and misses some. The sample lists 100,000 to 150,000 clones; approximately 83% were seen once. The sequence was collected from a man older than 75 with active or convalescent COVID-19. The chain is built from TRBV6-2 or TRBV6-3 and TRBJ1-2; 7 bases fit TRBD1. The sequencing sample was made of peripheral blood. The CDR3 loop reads CASSYGGTGDGYTF. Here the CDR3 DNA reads TGTGCCAGCAGTTACGGGGGAACAGGGGATGGCTACACCTTC.